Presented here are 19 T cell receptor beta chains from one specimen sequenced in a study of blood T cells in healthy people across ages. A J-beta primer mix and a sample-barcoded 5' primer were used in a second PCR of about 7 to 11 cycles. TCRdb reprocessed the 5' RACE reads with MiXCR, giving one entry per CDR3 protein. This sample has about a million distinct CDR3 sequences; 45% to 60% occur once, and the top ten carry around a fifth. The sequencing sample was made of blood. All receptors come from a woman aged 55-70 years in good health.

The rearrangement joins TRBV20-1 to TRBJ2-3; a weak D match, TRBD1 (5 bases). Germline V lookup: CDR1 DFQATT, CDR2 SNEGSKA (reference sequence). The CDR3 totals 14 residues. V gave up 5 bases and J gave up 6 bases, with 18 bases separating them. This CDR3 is CSAQTAGKQDTQYF. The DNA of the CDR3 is TGCAGTGCTCAGACGGCAGGGAAGCAGGATACGCAGTATTTT.

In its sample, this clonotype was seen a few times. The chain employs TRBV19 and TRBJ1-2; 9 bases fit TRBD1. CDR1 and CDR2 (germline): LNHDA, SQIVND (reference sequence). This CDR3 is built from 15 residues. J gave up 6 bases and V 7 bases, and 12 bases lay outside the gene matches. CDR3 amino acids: CASNEPGQGTDGYTF. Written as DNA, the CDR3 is TGTGCCAGTAATGAACCGGGACAGGGAACTGATGGCTACACCTTC.

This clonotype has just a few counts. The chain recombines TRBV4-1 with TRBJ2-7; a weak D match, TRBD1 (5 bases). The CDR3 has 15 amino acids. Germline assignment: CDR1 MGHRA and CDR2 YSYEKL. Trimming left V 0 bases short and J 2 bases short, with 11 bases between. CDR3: CASSQDRTSTYEQYF. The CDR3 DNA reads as TGCGCCAGCAGCCAAGATAGGACATCCACCTACGAGCAGTACTTC.

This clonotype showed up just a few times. The CDR3 coding sequence is TGTGCCAGCAGCGTAGAGGGGTTCACAGATACGCAGTATTTT. Translating gives CASSVEGFTDTQYF. The rearrangement uses TRBV7-9 and TRBJ2-3, with D perhaps matching TRBD1 or TRBD2 (5 bases each). The CDR3 contains 14 residues. V was cut by 5 bases and J by 2 bases, with 11 bases left in between. Germline assignment: CDR1 SEHNR and CDR2 FQNEAQ (reference sequence).

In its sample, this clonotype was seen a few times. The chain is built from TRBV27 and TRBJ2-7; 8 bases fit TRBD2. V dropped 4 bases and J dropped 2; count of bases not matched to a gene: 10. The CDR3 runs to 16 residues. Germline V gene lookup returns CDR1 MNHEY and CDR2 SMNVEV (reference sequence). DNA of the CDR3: TGTGCCAGCAGTTCCCGAAGCGGAGCGGGGGCCTACGAGCAGTACTTC. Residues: CASSSRSGAGAYEQYF.

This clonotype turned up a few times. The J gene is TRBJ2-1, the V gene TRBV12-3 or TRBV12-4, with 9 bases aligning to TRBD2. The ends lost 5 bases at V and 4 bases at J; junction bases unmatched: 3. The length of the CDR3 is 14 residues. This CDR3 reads CASSRTSAYNEQFF. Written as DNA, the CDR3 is TGTGCCAGCAGTCGGACTAGCGCATACAATGAGCAGTTCTTC.

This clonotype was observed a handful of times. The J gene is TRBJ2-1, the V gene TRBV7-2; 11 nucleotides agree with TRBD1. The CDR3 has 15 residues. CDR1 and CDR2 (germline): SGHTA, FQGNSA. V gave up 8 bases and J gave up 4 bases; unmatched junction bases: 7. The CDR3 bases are TGTGCCAGCCGGACAGGGGGCGTTCTTTACAATGAGCAGTTCTTC. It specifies CASRTGGVLYNEQFF. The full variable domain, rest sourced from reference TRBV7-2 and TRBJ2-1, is GAGVSQSPSNKVTEKGKDVELRCDPISGHTALYWYRQSLGQGLEFLIYFQGNSAPDKSGLPSDRFSAERTGGSVSTLTIQRTQQEDSAVYLCASRTGGVLYNEQFFGPGTRLTVL.

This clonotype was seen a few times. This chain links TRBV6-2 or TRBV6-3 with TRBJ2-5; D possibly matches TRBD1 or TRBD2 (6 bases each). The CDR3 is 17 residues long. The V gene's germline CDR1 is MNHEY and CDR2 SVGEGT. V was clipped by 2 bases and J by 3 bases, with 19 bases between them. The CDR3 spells CASSYRLGGLNEETQYF. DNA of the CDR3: TGTGCCAGCAGTTACAGGCTCGGGGGCCTGAACGAAGAGACCCAGTACTTC.

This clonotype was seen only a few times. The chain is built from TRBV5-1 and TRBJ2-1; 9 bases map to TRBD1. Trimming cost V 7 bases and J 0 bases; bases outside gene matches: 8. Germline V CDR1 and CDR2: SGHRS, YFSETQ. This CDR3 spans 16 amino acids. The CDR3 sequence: CASGRQGVSSYNEQFF. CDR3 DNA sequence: TGCGCCAGCGGAAGACAGGGGGTAAGCTCCTACAATGAGCAGTTCTTC.

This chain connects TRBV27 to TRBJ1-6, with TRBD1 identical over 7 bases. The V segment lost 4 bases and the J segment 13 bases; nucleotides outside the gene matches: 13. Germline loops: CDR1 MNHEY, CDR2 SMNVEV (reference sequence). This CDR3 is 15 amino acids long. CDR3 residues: CASSSRDSDIYPLHF. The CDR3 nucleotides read TGTGCCAGCAGTTCCCGGGACAGCGACATATATCCCCTCCACTTT.

The CDR3 reads CASSPSPGGDTQYF. The CDR3 DNA is TGCGCCAGCAGCCCAAGCCCGGGGGGAGATACGCAGTATTTT. The chain joins TRBV5-1 to TRBJ2-3, with 7 bases lining up with TRBD2. Germline loops: CDR1 SGHRS, CDR2 YFSETQ. This CDR3 is 14 amino acids long. The trim removed 4 bases at V and 5 bases at J, leaving 7 bases unmatched.

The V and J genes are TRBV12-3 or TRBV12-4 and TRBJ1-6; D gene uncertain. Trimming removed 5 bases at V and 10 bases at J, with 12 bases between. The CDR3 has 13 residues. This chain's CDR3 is CASSTDFSSPLHF. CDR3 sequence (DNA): TGTGCCAGCAGTACAGATTTTAGCTCACCCCTCCACTTT.

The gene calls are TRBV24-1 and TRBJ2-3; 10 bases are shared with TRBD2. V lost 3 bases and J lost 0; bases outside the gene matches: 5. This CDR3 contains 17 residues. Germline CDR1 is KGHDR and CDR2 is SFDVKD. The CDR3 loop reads CATSDPRTSGSTDTQYF. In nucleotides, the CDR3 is TGTGCCACCAGTGATCCCCGGACTAGCGGTAGCACAGATACGCAGTATTTT.

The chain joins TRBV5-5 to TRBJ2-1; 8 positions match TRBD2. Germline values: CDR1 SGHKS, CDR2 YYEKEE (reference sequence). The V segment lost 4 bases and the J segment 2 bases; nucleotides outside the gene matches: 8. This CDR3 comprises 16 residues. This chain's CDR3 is CASSPVAGFTYNEQFF. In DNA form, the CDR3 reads TGTGCCAGCAGCCCCGTAGCGGGATTCACCTACAATGAGCAGTTCTTC.

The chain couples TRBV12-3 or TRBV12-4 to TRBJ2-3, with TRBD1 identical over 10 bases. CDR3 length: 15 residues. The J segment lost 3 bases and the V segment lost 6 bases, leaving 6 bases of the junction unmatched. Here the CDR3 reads CASSLTGGETDTQYF. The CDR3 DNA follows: TGTGCCAGCAGCTTGACAGGGGGCGAGACAGATACGCAGTATTTT.

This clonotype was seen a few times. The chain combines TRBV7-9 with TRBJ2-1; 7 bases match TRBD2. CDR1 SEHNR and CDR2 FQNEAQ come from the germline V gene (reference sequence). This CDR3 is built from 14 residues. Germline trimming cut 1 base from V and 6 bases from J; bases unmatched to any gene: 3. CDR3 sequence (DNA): TGTGCCAGCAGCTTAGGAGCGGGAATCAATGAGCAGTTCTTC. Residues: CASSLGAGINEQFF. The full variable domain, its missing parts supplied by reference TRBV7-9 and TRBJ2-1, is DTGVSQNPRHKITKRGQNVTFRCDPISEHNRLYWYRQTLGQGPEFLTYFQNEAQLEKSRLLSDRFSAERPKGSFSTLEIQRTEQGDSAMYLCASSLGAGINEQFFGPGTRLTVL.

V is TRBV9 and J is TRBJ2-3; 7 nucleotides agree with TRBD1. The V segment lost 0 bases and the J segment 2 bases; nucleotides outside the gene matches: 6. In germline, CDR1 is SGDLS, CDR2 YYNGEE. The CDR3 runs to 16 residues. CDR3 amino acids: CASSVVDRVDTDTQYF. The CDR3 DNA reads TGTGCCAGCAGCGTAGTTGACAGGGTGGACACAGATACGCAGTATTTT. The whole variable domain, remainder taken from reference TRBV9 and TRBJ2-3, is DSGVTQTPKHLITATGQRVTLRCSPRSGDLSVYWYQQSLDQGLQFLIQYYNGEERAKGNILERFSAQQFPDLHSELNLSSLELGDSALYFCASSVVDRVDTDTQYFGPGTRLTVL.

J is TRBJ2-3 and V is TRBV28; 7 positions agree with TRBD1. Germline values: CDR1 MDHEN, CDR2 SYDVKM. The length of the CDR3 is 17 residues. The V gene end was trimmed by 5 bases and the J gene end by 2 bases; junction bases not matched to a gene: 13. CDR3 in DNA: TGTGCCAGCAGTACAGGGGACCTAAGAATCGTCACAGATACGCAGTATTTT. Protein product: CASSTGDLRIVTDTQYF.

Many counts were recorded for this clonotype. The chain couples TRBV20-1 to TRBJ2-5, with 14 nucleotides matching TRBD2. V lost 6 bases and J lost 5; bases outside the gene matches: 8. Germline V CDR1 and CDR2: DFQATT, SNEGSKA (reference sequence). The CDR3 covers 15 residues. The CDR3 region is CSAFPRLAGGETQYF. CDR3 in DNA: TGCAGTGCGTTTCCCCGACTAGCGGGAGGGGAGACCCAGTACTTC.